Each of the 21 T cell receptor beta chains below was sequenced from the same sample in a study of blood T cell repertoires in COVID-19. The protocol was immunoSEQ multiplex PCR, while the TCRdb copy is restricted to in-frame clones and leaves out a portion. The data contain 150,000 to 200,000 clones, 85% to 90% of them singletons. Sequencing used peripheral blood. These TCRs come from a man aged 55 to 70 with COVID-19, enrolled during active disease.

The chain recombines TRBV7-2 with TRBJ2-7, with 7 nucleotides matching TRBD1. With 1 base clipped from V and 0 bases from J, the junction kept 3 bases outside the gene matches. Germline assignment: CDR1 SGHTA and CDR2 FQGNSA. The CDR3 spans 15 residues. This CDR3 is CASSLEGQASYEQYF. The CDR3 DNA is TGTGCCAGCAGCTTAGAAGGACAGGCCTCCTACGAGCAGTACTTC.

The J gene is TRBJ2-7, the V gene TRBV6-2 or TRBV6-3, with 8 bases identical to TRBD1. J lost 4 bases, V lost 6 bases, and 5 bases had no gene match. CDR1 is MNHEY and CDR2 is SVGEGT in the germline V gene. The CDR3 is made up of 13 amino acids. In nucleotides, the CDR3 is TGTGCCAGCAGCACAGGGGGGTCTTACGAGCAGTACTTC. Amino acid sequence: CASSTGGSYEQYF.

The chain is built from TRBV12-3 or TRBV12-4 and TRBJ1-1; D ambiguous. The length of the CDR3 is 12 residues. V was cut by 8 bases and J by 4 bases, with 11 bases left in between. The DNA for the CDR3 is TGTGCCAGCTCGTCCCCGGGCACTGAAGCTTTCTTT. Translated, it gives CASSSPGTEAFF.

The V gene is TRBV29-1, the J gene TRBJ1-2, with 10 bases matching TRBD1. J gave up 4 bases and V 7 bases, and 3 bases lay outside the gene matches. CDR1 is SQVTM, CDR2 ANQGSEA, per germline. The CDR3 is 12 amino acids. CDR3 residues: CSGGTGVYGYTF. CDR3 DNA sequence: TGCAGCGGCGGGACAGGGGTCTATGGCTACACCTTC.

There are a few counts of this clone. V is TRBV5-1 and J is TRBJ2-7, with D perhaps matching TRBD2 (6 bases). Trimming cost V 0 bases and J 4 bases, with 20 bases left between them. Germline lookup yields CDR1 SGHRS and CDR2 YFSETQ. This CDR3 comprises 17 residues. In nucleotides, the CDR3 is TGCGCCAGCAGCTTGGCCTTGGGGGGTGGAAAGTTGTACGAGCAGTACTTC. Its protein is CASSLALGGGKLYEQYF.

The chain uses TRBV12-5 and TRBJ1-6; D may be TRBD1 (6 bases). The CDR3 extends over 16 amino acids. Trimming took off 0 bases at V and 7 bases at J, with 13 bases between the two ends. From germline, CDR1 is LGHNT and CDR2 FRNRAP. The CDR3 coding sequence is TGTGCTAGTGGTTTGGTAAGCGCAGGGGAAAATTCACCCCTCCACTTT. This encodes CASGLVSAGENSPLHF.

The V gene is TRBV7-2, the J gene TRBJ2-7, with a weak D call TRBD1 (6 bases). The CDR3 length is 14 residues. The ends were cut back, 1 base at V and 3 bases at J, with 10 bases in the middle. Germline assignment: CDR1 SGHTA and CDR2 FQGNSA. The chain's CDR3 is CASSLVLDSYEQYF. The CDR3 DNA sequence: TGTGCCAGCAGCTTAGTCCTGGACAGCTACGAGCAGTACTTC.

The chain is built from TRBV7-2 and TRBJ1-5; D gene unclear. V shed 2 bases and J shed 3 bases, with 8 bases lying between them. The CDR3 extends over 14 amino acids. CDR1 is SGHTA, CDR2 FQGNSA, per germline. CDR3: CASSLNQNNQPQHF. The CDR3 nucleotides are TGTGCCAGCAGCTTAAACCAGAACAATCAGCCCCAGCATTTT.

This clone appeared a single time. The chain has TRBV27 and TRBJ2-3; 10 nucleotides match TRBD1. The trim removed 6 bases at V and 3 bases at J, leaving 6 bases unmatched. The V gene's germline CDR1 is MNHEY and CDR2 SMNVEV (reference sequence). The length of the CDR3 is 15 residues. The CDR3 region has the DNA TGTGCCAGCAGCCGACAGGGGGCGGCAACAGATACGCAGTATTTT. It is translated as CASSRQGAATDTQYF.

This chain uses TRBV30 with TRBJ1-6; TRBD1 matches 7 bases. Germline CDR1 and CDR2: GTSNPN and SVGIG (reference sequence). Trimming cost V 4 bases and J 4 bases; bases outside gene matches: 13. The CDR3 runs to 17 residues. The CDR3 loop reads CAWTQTDGTAYNSPLHF. Here the CDR3 DNA reads TGTGCCTGGACCCAGACGGATGGGACAGCTTATAATTCACCCCTCCACTTT.

The gene calls are TRBV7-9 and TRBJ1-1, with TRBD1 matching 7 bases. V gave up 5 bases and J gave up 4 bases; unmatched junction bases: 10. The CDR3 runs 15 residues. Germline V lookup: CDR1 SEHNR, CDR2 FQNEAQ (reference sequence). The CDR3 nucleotides read TGTGCCAGCAGCCCGACAGGGAAATCGAGCACTGAAGCTTTCTTT. This encodes CASSPTGKSSTEAFF.

J is TRBJ1-5 and V is TRBV6-2 or TRBV6-3, with D unresolved. V lost 5 bases to trimming and J lost 6 bases, with 20 bases between them. Germline V lookup: CDR1 MNHEY, CDR2 SVGEGT. The CDR3 has 16 amino acids. The CDR3 nucleotides read TGTGCCAGCAGTGCCTACGCGGCACCCGGGAGTCAGCCCCAGCATTTT. Amino acid sequence: CASSAYAAPGSQPQHF.

The rearrangement joins TRBV7-2 to TRBJ2-2; a possible D gene is TRBD1 (5 bases). Per germline, CDR1 SGHTA and CDR2 FQGNSA. The length of the CDR3 is 13 residues. Trimming removed 5 bases from V and 1 base from J, with 5 bases in between. The CDR3 region is CASSTGNTGELFF. CDR3 bases: TGTGCCAGCAGCACAGGGAACACCGGGGAGCTGTTTTTT.

The chain is built from TRBV5-1 and TRBJ1-2, with 7 bases that match TRBD1. This CDR3 region has 14 residues. The germline CDR1 and CDR2 sequences are SGHRS and YFSETQ. J gave up 3 bases and V 0 bases, and 2 bases lay outside the gene matches. The CDR3 loop is CASSLAGQDYGYTF. CDR3 bases: TGCGCCAGCAGCTTGGCCGGACAGGACTATGGCTACACCTTC.

V and J are TRBV18 and TRBJ2-1, with TRBD2 matching over 10 bases. This CDR3 is 16 amino acids long. The trim removed 3 bases at V and 5 bases at J, leaving 7 bases unmatched. In germline, CDR1 is KGHSH, CDR2 LQKENI. CDR3 in DNA: TGTGCCAGCTCACCGCTTGGGACTAGCGCCAACAATGAGCAGTTCTTC. This encodes CASSPLGTSANNEQFF.

The genes are TRBV24-1 and TRBJ2-1; D possibly corresponds to TRBD2 (7 bases). This CDR3 is built from 17 residues. Germline V gene data show CDR1 as KGHDR and CDR2 as SFDVKD. V was shortened by 1 base and J by 6 bases, with 18 bases between the two germline ends. The CDR3 loop reads CATSDLGGTGGLNEQFF. The CDR3 DNA sequence: TGTGCCACCAGTGATTTAGGGGGGACGGGAGGACTCAATGAGCAGTTCTTC.

This sequence joins TRBV5-4 and TRBJ2-3, with D possibly TRBD1 on 6 matching bases. CDR1 is SGHNT and CDR2 is YYREEE in the germline V gene (reference sequence). V shed 7 bases and J shed 0 bases, with 21 bases lying between them. The CDR3 totals 17 residues. CDR3 in DNA: TGTGCCAGCGCCGGGCGAGGGGGATCGGCAAGCACAGATACGCAGTATTTT. The encoded protein is CASAGRGGSASTDTQYF.

CDR3 sequence reads: CAISETKGVSSYNSPLHF. CDR3 DNA: TGTGCCATCAGTGAGACGAAAGGAGTTTCCTCCTATAATTCACCCCTCCACTTT. The chain has TRBV10-3 and TRBJ1-6, with D unresolved. V was trimmed by 2 bases and J by 0 bases, leaving 14 bases between them. The CDR3 length is 18 residues. CDR1 is ENHRY and CDR2 is SYGVKD in the germline V gene.

This clone occurred a few times. The rearrangement joins TRBV9 to TRBJ2-7; 7 positions agree with TRBD2. The length of the CDR3 is 15 residues. V lost 3 bases and J lost 4; bases outside the gene matches: 10. The germline V gene encodes CDR1 SGDLS and CDR2 YYNGEE. The CDR3 coding sequence is TGTGCCAGCAGCGGGGGGAGGGCCTCCGGTTACGAGCAGTACTTC. Its protein is CASSGGRASGYEQYF.

The rearrangement links TRBV6-5 to TRBJ1-5; 10 nucleotides match TRBD1. V was pared by 6 bases and J by 4 bases, with 6 bases of the junction left unmatched. Germline values: CDR1 MNHEY, CDR2 SVGAGI. The length of the CDR3 is 15 residues. CDR3: CASSPGTGANQPQHF. The CDR3 nucleotides read TGTGCCAGCAGCCCAGGGACAGGGGCAAATCAGCCCCAGCATTTT.

The DNA of the CDR3 is TGTGCCAGCACTAGCGGCGGGACCGGGGAGCTGTTTTTT. This codes for CASTSGGTGELFF. The chain recombines TRBV19 with TRBJ2-2; 8 bases agree with TRBD2. Germline lookup yields CDR1 LNHDA and CDR2 SQIVND (reference sequence). Germline trimming cut 9 bases from V and 5 bases from J; bases unmatched to any gene: 5. The CDR3 is made up of 13 amino acids.